The 23 T cell receptor beta chains in this list originate from one sample, sequenced in a study of shared clonotypes between healthy human individuals. This table comes from immunoSEQ multiplex PCR, and its TCRdb copy is limited to in-frame clones, with some not included. The sample comprises about 490,000 clones, about 72% of which are singletons, and about 12% rests with the top ten. Specimen: PBMCs. These receptors were obtained from a woman between 40 and 55 years old in good health. Some clones in this sample may be carry-over from other donors' samples.

The rearrangement joins TRBV7-6 to TRBJ2-7; D is perhaps TRBD2 (6 bases). The CDR3 consists of 14 residues. The V gene lost 5 bases and the J gene lost 0 bases, with 11 bases spanning the gap. Germline V gene data show CDR1 as SGHVS and CDR2 as FNYEAQ. As DNA, the CDR3 is TGTGCCAGCAGCCCGGGACTGAGCTCCTACGAGCAGTACTTC. This encodes CASSPGLSSYEQYF. The variable domain in full, completed from reference TRBV7-6 and TRBJ2-7, reads GAGVSQSPRYKVTKRGQDVALRCDPISGHVSLYWYRQALGQGPEFLTYFNYEAQQDKSGLPNDRFSAERPEGSISTLTIQRTEQRDSAMYRCASSPGLSSYEQYFGPGTRLTVT.

The gene calls are TRBV21-1 and TRBJ2-1; the DNA was not compared with TRBD1, the D call given in the table. TRBV21-1 corresponds to a pseudogene. The CDR3 totals 12 residues. The CDR3 DNA reads TGTGCCATCCCAAAGGGGGATAATGAGCAGTTCTTC. Amino acids: CAIPKGDNEQFF.

In the case of this clone: Other DNA sequences in this sample translate to the same CDR3. The chain is built from TRBV2 and TRBJ1-5, with D hard to call. CDR3 length: 12 amino acids. The germline gives CDR1 SNHLY, CDR2 FYNNEI. V lost 9 bases and J 4 bases, leaving 10 bases between the germline ends. The CDR3 here is CASAGGNQPQHF. CDR3 nucleotides: TGTGCCAGTGCGGGCGGTAATCAGCCCCAGCATTTT.

The chain employs TRBV21-1 and TRBJ1-4; the table's D call, TRBD1, was not checked against the DNA. TRBV21-1 is listed as a pseudogene. The CDR3 is made up of 15 amino acids. As DNA, the CDR3 is TGTGCCAGCAGCAGCCGGGACAGGGGAAGTGAAAAACTGTTTTTT. It specifies CASSSRDRGSEKLFF.

V is TRBV5-1 and J is TRBJ2-2, with TRBD1 identical over 12 bases. V shed 2 bases and J 7 bases; nucleotides not matched to a gene: 6. The CDR3 extends over 16 amino acids. Germline CDR1 is SGHRS and CDR2 is YFSETQ. CDR3 loop: CASSFLGQGAGGELFF. The CDR3 bases are TGCGCCAGCAGCTTCCTGGGACAGGGGGCAGGCGGGGAGCTGTTTTTT.

The V and J genes are TRBV5-6 and TRBJ1-4; D gene ambiguous. The CDR3 sequence is 15 residues long. V lost 1 base and J lost 7, with 14 bases in between. Germline V gene data show CDR1 as SGHDT and CDR2 as YYEEEE. The CDR3: CASSLFAGSGEKLFF. The CDR3, as DNA: TGTGCCAGCAGCTTGTTTGCAGGTTCTGGTGAAAAACTGTTTTTT.

This clone was recorded a few times. The chain recombines TRBV18 with TRBJ2-1; the D is unclear. V gave up 3 bases and J gave up 14 bases, with 17 bases separating them. The germline V gene encodes CDR1 KGHSH and CDR2 LQKENI. The CDR3 runs 13 residues. CDR3 nucleotide sequence: TGTGCCAGCTCACCGGTCCCAGGCGACCAGGAGTTCTTC. Its protein product is CASSPVPGDQEFF.

The genes are TRBV11-2 and TRBJ1-2, with 9 bases aligning to TRBD1. The CDR3 is 17 residues long. J gave up 4 bases and V 4 bases, and 13 bases lay outside the gene matches. CDR1 and CDR2 (germline): SGHAT, FQNNGV. CDR3 nucleotide sequence: TGTGCCAGCAGCTCCCGAGTAACAGGGGGCGGTGGCTATGGCTACACCTTC. It translates to CASSSRVTGGGGYGYTF.

The rearrangement uses TRBV18 and TRBJ1-4; TRBD1 matches at 12 bases. There are 18 residues in the CDR3. Germline assignment: CDR1 KGHSH and CDR2 LQKENI. V trimming: 1 base; J trimming: 2 bases; junction bases outside the gene matches: 5. The CDR3 protein is CASSPLGQGASTNEKLFF. The DNA of the CDR3 is TGTGCCAGCTCACCACTGGGACAGGGGGCATCTACTAATGAAAAACTGTTTTTT.

The rearrangement uses TRBV29-1 and TRBJ1-3; D unclear. V was cut by 4 bases and J by 0 bases, with 10 bases left in between. CDR1 and CDR2 from the germline V gene are SQVTM and ANQGSEA. This CDR3 region has 14 residues. The CDR3 DNA reads TGCAGCGTTGGAGTTACACCCTCTGGAAACACCATATATTTT. Its protein product is CSVGVTPSGNTIYF.

The rearrangement uses TRBV4-2 and TRBJ2-5; weak D call: TRBD2 (6 bases). The CDR3 covers 15 residues. V was cut by 4 bases and J by 1 base, with 13 bases left in between. Germline lookup yields CDR1 LGHNA and CDR2 YNFKEQ. Written as DNA, the CDR3 is TGTGCCAGCAGCCTTAGTGGGGGACTCCAAGAGACCCAGTACTTC. It specifies CASSLSGGLQETQYF.

The chain recombines TRBV7-2 with TRBJ2-3; 16 nucleotides agree with TRBD2. In germline, CDR1 is SGHTA, CDR2 FQGNSA. J was trimmed by 2 bases and V by 4 bases; bases with no gene match: 3. There are 17 residues in the CDR3. Written as DNA, the CDR3 is TGTGCCAGCAGCTGGGGACTAGCGGGAGGGCCCACAGATACGCAGTATTTT. It codes for CASSWGLAGGPTDTQYF.

The CDR3 spells CASSVRPGQGNEKLFF. The CDR3, as DNA: TGTGCCAGCAGTGTAAGGCCGGGACAGGGTAATGAAAAACTGTTTTTT. This sequence joins TRBV25-1 and TRBJ1-4; 9 bases line up with TRBD1. V was pared by 4 bases and J by 4 bases, with 7 bases of the junction left unmatched. This CDR3 has 16 residues. Germline V gene lookup returns CDR1 MGHDK and CDR2 SYGVNS.

This chain links TRBV4-1 with TRBJ1-1; the D is unclear. This CDR3 has 15 amino acids. Germline V gene sequence: CDR1 MGHRA, CDR2 YSYEKL. V was shortened by 0 bases and J by 0 bases, with 8 bases between the two germline ends. The CDR3 DNA sequence: TGCGCCAGCAGCCAAGAACCCTATATGAACACTGAAGCTTTCTTT. Amino acids: CASSQEPYMNTEAFF.

The CDR3 loop is CASSLRASGRSYEQYF. The CDR3 DNA reads TGTGCCAGCAGCTTACGGGCTAGCGGGAGGTCCTACGAGCAGTACTTC. The V gene is TRBV7-6, the J gene TRBJ2-7; 11 bases are a match to TRBD2. Germline CDR1 SGHVS, CDR2 FNYEAQ. This CDR3 has 16 residues. V gave up 2 bases and J gave up 1 base; unmatched junction bases: 4. Complete variable domain (other parts from reference TRBV7-6 and TRBJ2-7): GAGVSQSPRYKVTKRGQDVALRCDPISGHVSLYWYRQALGQGPEFLTYFNYEAQQDKSGLPNDRFSAERPEGSISTLTIQRTEQRDSAMYRCASSLRASGRSYEQYFGPGTRLTVT.

The V and J genes are TRBV19 and TRBJ2-1, with a weak D call TRBD1 (6 bases). The germline V and J ends were trimmed by 3 bases and 9 bases, with 18 bases remaining between them. Germline V gives CDR1 LNHDA, CDR2 SQIVND (reference sequence). The CDR3 totals 15 residues. Here the CDR3 DNA reads TGTGCCAGTAGTATTCGGACAGTAGCTACTTCTGAGCAGTTCTTC. Residues: CASSIRTVATSEQFF.

The chain employs TRBV6-5 and TRBJ2-3, with 16 bases aligning to TRBD2. The CDR3 sequence is 16 residues long. Trimming cost V 4 bases and J 4 bases; bases outside gene matches: 2. CDR1 MNHEY and CDR2 SVGAGI come from the germline V gene. CDR3 loop: CASSSGTSGRADTQYF. In nucleotides, the CDR3 is TGTGCCAGCAGTTCCGGGACTAGCGGGAGGGCAGATACGCAGTATTTT.

This clone was detected only once. The chain joins TRBV10-1 to TRBJ1-5, with a tentative D call TRBD1 (6 bases). Germline V gives CDR1 WNHNN, CDR2 SYGVQD (reference sequence). This CDR3 has 14 amino acids. V lost 3 bases, J lost 0 bases, and 6 bases lay in between. In DNA, the CDR3 is TGCGCCAGCAGTGAACAGGGTAGCAATCAGCCCCAGCATTTT. Translating it yields CASSEQGSNQPQHF.

This rearrangement joins TRBV19 to TRBJ2-3, with D unclear. V lost 7 bases and J 1 base, leaving 9 bases between the germline ends. The CDR3 sequence is 13 residues long. The germline V gene has CDR1 LNHDA and CDR2 SQIVND (reference sequence). CDR3 nucleotides: TGTGCCAGTATGGGATTAGGCACAGATACGCAGTATTTT. Translation: CASMGLGTDTQYF.

The chain combines TRBV7-8 with TRBJ2-3; TRBD2 matches at 8 bases. Germline V gene sequence: CDR1 SGHVS, CDR2 FQNEAQ. The CDR3 extends over 15 amino acids. V lost 7 bases, J lost 5 bases, and 11 bases stayed unmatched. CDR3 loop: CASTIGSGGGDTQYF. The CDR3 coding sequence is TGTGCCAGCACCATAGGGTCGGGAGGGGGAGATACGCAGTATTTT.

The chain is built from TRBV18 and TRBJ1-2; tentative D call: TRBD1 (6 bases). This CDR3 spans 18 amino acids. Germline lookup yields CDR1 KGHSH and CDR2 LQKENI. Trimming took off 0 bases at V and 2 bases at J, with 19 bases between the two ends. DNA for the CDR3: TGTGCCAGCTCACCACCCGCGCTGGGGGGCTCAGGAAACTATGGCTACACCTTC. Translated: CASSPPALGGSGNYGYTF. Together with reference TRBV18 and TRBJ1-2, the CDR3 gives the full variable domain: NAGVMQNPRHLVRRRGQEARLRCSPMKGHSHVYWYRQLPEEGLKFMVYLQKENIIDESGMPKERFSAEFPKEGPSILRIQQVVRGDSAAYFCASSPPALGGSGNYGYTFGSGTRLTVV.

V usage is TRBV7-9 and J usage is TRBJ2-1; D is undetermined. CDR3 length: 12 amino acids. Germline lookup yields CDR1 SEHNR and CDR2 FQNEAQ (reference sequence). The germline V and J ends were trimmed by 3 bases and 7 bases, with 7 bases remaining between them. CDR3 sequence (DNA): TGTGCCAGCAGCTTTACGAGGAATGAGCAGTTCTTC. Translated, it gives CASSFTRNEQFF.

This rearrangement joins TRBV5-1 to TRBJ2-6; weak D call: TRBD1 (5 bases). V dropped 0 bases and J dropped 0 bases, with 13 bases sitting between them. This CDR3 has 18 residues. CDR1 and CDR2 (germline): SGHRS, YFSETQ. The CDR3 loop is CASSLEQGPISGANVLTF. In DNA form, the CDR3 reads TGCGCCAGCAGCTTGGAGCAGGGCCCAATCTCTGGGGCCAACGTCCTGACTTTC.